This record concerns one T cell receptor (beta chain) sequence. In the original analysis: Cell counts per sample came from amplifying reference gene primers. Repertoires were generated with immunoSEQ multiplex PCR, while TCRdb's copy carries only in-frame clones and drops some. V, J and clone size derive from that table, while D and trimming were established from the DNA sequence. The data contain around 370,000 clones, 90% of them seen just once; the ten biggest clones take up around 7%. This entry is derived from a study of blood T cell repertoires in COVID-19. The wider study: Samples taken during acute and convalescent COVID-19 were collected in the United States, Italy and Spain.

In germline, CDR1 is SNHLY, CDR2 FYNNEI. The CDR3 extends over 14 amino acids. V lost 2 bases, J lost 0 bases, and 5 bases lay in between. The receptor was isolated from a man between 18 and 35 years old with active or convalescent COVID-19. The sequencing input was peripheral blood. The rearrangement uses TRBV2 and TRBJ1-3; possible D gene TRBD1, 5 bases. This chain's CDR3 is CASSEQGSGNTIYF. For the CDR3, the DNA is TGTGCCAGCAGTGAACAGGGCTCTGGAAACACCATATATTTT.